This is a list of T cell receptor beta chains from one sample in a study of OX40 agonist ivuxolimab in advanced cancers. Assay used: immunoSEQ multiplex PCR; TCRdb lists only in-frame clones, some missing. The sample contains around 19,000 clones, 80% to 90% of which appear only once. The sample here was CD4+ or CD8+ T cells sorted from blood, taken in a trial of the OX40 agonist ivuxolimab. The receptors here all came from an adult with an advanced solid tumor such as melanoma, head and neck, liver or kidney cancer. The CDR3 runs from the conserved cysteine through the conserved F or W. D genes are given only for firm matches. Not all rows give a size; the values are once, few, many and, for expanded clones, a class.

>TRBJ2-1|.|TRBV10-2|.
TGCGCCAGCACTAACGGACTCAACTCCTACAATGAGCAGTTCTTC
CASTNGLNSYNEQFF
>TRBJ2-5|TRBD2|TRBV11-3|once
TGTGCCAGCAGCTGGGGGGGTCTCCAAGAGACCCAGTACTTC
CASSWGGLQETQYF
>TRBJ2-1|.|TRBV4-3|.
TGCGCCAGCAGCCAAGGCCTAGCGTTATACAATGAGCAGTTCTTC
CASSQGLALYNEQFF
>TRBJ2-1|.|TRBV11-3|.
TGTGCCAGCAGCTCCAGCCGGGTCGGGGAGCAGTTCTTC
CASSSSRVGEQFF
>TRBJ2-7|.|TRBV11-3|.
TGTGCCAGCAGCTTAGACGGAACCTACGAGCAGTACTTC
CASSLDGTYEQYF
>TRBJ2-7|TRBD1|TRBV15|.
TGTGCCACCAGCAGAGTGGTGGGGACAGGGGGGGACTACGAGCAGTACTTC
CATSRVVGTGGDYEQYF
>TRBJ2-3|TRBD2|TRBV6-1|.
TGTGCCAGCAGTGAAGCTAGCGGGGGGCCAGATACGCAGTATTTT
CASSEASGGPDTQYF
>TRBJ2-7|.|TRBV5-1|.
TGCGCCAGCAGCTTGGAGTCGGGCGTCGTCGGGCAGTACTTC
CASSLESGVVGQYF
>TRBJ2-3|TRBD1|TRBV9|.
TGTGCCAGCAGCCCGAGCCCCCAGGGGGCGAAAGATACGCAGTATTTT
CASSPSPQGAKDTQYF
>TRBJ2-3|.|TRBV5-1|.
TGCGCCAGCAGTAATTCAGGGCCTGGCACAGATACGCAGTATTTT
CASSNSGPGTDTQYF
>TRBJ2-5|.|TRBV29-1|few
TGCAGCGTTGCCCCCCGGGCCGGCGAGACCCAGTACTTC
CSVAPRAGETQYF
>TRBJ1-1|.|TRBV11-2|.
TGTGCCAGCAGCCCGGTTATGAACACTGAAGCTTTCTTT
CASSPVMNTEAFF
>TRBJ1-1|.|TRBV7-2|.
TGTGCCAGCAGTCCTTCGGGGAACACTGAAGCTTTCTTT
CASSPSGNTEAFF
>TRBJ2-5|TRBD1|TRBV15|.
TGTGCCACCAGCAGCGGGACAGGACCCCAAGAGACCCAGTACTTC
CATSSGTGPQETQYF
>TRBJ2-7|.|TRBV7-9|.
TGTGCCAGCAGCTTCGGGGACGGGTACGAGCAGTACTTC
CASSFGDGYEQYF
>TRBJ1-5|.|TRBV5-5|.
TGTGCCAGCAGCGTGGGCCCTGAACGCAATCAGCCCCAGCATTTT
CASSVGPERNQPQHF
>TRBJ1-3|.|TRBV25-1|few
TGTGCCAGCAGTGCGGGGGACCTTTCGGACACCATATATTTT
CASSAGDLSDTIYF
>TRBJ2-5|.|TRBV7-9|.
TGTGCCAGCAGCTTAGGGGCAGCACAAGAGACCCAGTACTTC
CASSLGAAQETQYF
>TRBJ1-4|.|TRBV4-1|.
TGCGCCAGCAGCCAAACCGGGGGGAAAATTGAAAAACTGTTTTTT
CASSQTGGKIEKLFF
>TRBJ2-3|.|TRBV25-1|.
TGTGCCAGCAGTGAGTTGTCCCTCACAGATACGCAGTATTTT
CASSELSLTDTQYF
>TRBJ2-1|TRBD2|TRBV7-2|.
TGTGCCAGCAGCCCCCGACTAGCGGGGGGAAATGAGCAGTTCTTC
CASSPRLAGGNEQFF
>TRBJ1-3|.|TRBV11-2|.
TGTGCCAGCGCAACAGGGTACGGAAACACCATATATTTT
CASATGYGNTIYF
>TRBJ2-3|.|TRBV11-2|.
TGTGCCAGCAGCTTAGGAATCACAGATACGCAGTATTTT
CASSLGITDTQYF
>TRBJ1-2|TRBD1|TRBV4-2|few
TGTGCCAGCAGCCAAGATCCCGGGACAGGGGGCTATGGCTACACCTTC
CASSQDPGTGGYGYTF
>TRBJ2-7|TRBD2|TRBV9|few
TGTGCCAGCAGCGTAGGCGGGGGGCCTTACCACGAGCAGTACTTC
CASSVGGGPYHEQYF
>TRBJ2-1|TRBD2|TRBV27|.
TGTGCCAGCACGGCGGGAGTTTATAATGAGCAGTTCTTC
CASTAGVYNEQFF
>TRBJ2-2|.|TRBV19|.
TGTGCCAGTAGCCCGTCGGGGGTAACCGGGGAGCTGTTTTTT
CASSPSGVTGELFF
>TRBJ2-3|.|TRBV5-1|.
TGCGCCAGCAGCCCGAGCCAAGATACGCAGTATTTT
CASSPSQDTQYF
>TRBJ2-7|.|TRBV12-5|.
TGTGCTAGTGGTTTTGGCAGGGCGCTCCCCTACGAGCAGTACTTC
CASGFGRALPYEQYF
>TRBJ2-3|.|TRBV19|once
TGTGCCAGTAGTGGGCAGACTTCGTTAACCACAGATACGCAGTATTTT
CASSGQTSLTTDTQYF
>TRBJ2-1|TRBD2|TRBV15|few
TGTGCCACCAGCAGACCTTCTAGCGGGCCCTACAATGAGCAGTTCTTC
CATSRPSSGPYNEQFF